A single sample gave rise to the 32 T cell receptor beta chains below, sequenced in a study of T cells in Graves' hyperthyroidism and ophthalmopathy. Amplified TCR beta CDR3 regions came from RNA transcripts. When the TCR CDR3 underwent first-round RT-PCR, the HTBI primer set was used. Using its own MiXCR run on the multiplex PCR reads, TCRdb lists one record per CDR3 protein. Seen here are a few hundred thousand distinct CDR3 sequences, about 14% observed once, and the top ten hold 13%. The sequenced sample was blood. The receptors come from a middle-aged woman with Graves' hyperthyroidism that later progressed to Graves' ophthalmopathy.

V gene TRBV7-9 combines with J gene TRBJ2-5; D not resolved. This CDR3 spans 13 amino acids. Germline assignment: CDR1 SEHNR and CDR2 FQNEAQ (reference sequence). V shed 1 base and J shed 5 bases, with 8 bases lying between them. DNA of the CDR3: TGTGCCAGCAGCTTAGGTATTAGGGAGACCCAGTACTTC. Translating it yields CASSLGIRETQYF.

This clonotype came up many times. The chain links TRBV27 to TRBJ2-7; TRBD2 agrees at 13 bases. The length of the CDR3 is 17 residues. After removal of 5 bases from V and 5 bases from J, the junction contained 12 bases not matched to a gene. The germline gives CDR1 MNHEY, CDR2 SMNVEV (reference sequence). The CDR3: CASSTRTSGRASHEQYF. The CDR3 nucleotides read TGTGCCAGCAGTACACGGACTAGCGGGAGAGCGAGTCACGAGCAGTACTTC.

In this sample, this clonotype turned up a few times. The CDR3: CSARAGETRTGELFF. Here the CDR3 DNA reads TGCAGTGCTAGAGCAGGGGAAACTAGAACCGGGGAGCTGTTTTTT. The genes are TRBV20-1 and TRBJ2-2, with a possible D match to TRBD1 (6 bases). CDR1 is DFQATT and CDR2 is SNEGSKA in the germline V gene (reference sequence). Trimming removed 1 base at V and 5 bases at J, with 14 bases between. The CDR3 contains 15 residues.

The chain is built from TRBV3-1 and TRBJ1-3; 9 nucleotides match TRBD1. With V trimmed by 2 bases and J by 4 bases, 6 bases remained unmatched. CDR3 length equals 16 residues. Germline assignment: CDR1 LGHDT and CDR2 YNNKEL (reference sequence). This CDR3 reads CASSQHNRGRGNTIYF. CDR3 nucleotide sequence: TGTGCCAGCAGCCAACATAACAGGGGGCGAGGAAACACCATATATTTT.

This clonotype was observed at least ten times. The CDR3 nucleotides read TGTGCCAGCAGTCGCTCTTGGGAGCGGGGAGGGAAGGAGACCCAGTACTTC. It specifies CASSRSWERGGKETQYF. The chain carries TRBV27 and TRBJ2-5, with TRBD2 matching 7 bases. Germline CDR1 and CDR2: MNHEY and SMNVEV (reference sequence). J gave up 5 bases and V 5 bases, and 17 bases lay outside the gene matches. The CDR3 is 17 amino acids.

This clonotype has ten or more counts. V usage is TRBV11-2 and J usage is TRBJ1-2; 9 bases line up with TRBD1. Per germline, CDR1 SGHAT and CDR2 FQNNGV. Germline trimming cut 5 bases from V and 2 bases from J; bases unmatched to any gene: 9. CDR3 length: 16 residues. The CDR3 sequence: CASSPQGGTGNYGYTF. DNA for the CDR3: TGTGCCAGCAGCCCGCAAGGGGGGACAGGGAACTATGGCTACACCTTC.

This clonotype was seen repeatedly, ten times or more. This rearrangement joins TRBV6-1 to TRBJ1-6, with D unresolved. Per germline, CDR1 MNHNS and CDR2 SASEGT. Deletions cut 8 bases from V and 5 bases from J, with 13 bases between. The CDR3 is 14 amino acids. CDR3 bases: TGTGCCAGCGGGCAGGAATATAATAATTCACCCCTCCACTTT. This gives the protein CASGQEYNNSPLHF.

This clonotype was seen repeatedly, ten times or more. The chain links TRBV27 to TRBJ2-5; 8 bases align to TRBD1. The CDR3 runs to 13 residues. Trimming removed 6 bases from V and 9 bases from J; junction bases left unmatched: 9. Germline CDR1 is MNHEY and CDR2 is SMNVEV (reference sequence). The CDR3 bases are TGTGCCAGCAGCCGCGGACAGGGAGGCTCCCAGTACTTC. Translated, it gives CASSRGQGGSQYF.

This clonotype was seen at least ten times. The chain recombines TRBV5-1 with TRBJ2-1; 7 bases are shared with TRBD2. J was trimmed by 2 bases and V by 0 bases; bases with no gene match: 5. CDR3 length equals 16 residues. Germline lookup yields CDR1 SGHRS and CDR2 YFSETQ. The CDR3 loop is CASSLAPTSPYNEQFF. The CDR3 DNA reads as TGCGCCAGCAGCTTGGCCCCGACTAGCCCCTACAATGAGCAGTTCTTC.

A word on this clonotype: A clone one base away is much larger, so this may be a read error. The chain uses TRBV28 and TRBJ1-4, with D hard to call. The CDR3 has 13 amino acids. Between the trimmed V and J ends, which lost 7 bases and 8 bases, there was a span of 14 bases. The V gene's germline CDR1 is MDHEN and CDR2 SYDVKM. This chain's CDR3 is CASTTELGEKLFF. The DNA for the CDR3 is TGTGCCAGCACTACGGAGCTTGGGGAAAAACTGTTTTTT.

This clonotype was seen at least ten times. CDR3 amino acids: CSALTGPEQTQYF. CDR3 sequence (DNA): TGCAGTGCTCTGACAGGGCCCGAGCAGACCCAGTACTTC. The chain carries TRBV20-1 and TRBJ2-5, with 7 bases fitting TRBD1. This CDR3 region has 13 residues. The trim removed 5 bases at V and 6 bases at J, leaving 9 bases unmatched. Germline loops: CDR1 DFQATT, CDR2 SNEGSKA (reference sequence).

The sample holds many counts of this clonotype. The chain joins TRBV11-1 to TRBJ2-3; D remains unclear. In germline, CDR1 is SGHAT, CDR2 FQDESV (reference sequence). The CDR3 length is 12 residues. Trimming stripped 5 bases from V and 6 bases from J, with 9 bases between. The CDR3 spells CASSRGMDTQYF. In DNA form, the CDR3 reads TGTGCCAGCAGCCGAGGTATGGATACGCAGTATTTT.

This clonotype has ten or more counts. The CDR3 region has the DNA TGTGCCAGCAGCTTGTGGGACAGGGTTTCGCCCCAGCATTTT. Translation gives CASSLWDRVSPQHF. The chain combines TRBV5-6 with TRBJ1-5; 9 bases fit TRBD1. The germline V gene has CDR1 SGHDT and CDR2 YYEEEE. The length of the CDR3 is 14 residues. J gave up 9 bases and V 1 base, and 5 bases lay outside the gene matches. Complete variable domain (other parts from reference TRBV5-6 and TRBJ1-5): DAGVTQSPTHLIKTRGQQVTLRCSPKSGHDTVSWYQQALGQGPQFIFQYYEEEERQRGNFPDRFSGHQFPNYSSELNVNALLLGDSALYLCASSLWDRVSPQHFGDGTRLSIL.

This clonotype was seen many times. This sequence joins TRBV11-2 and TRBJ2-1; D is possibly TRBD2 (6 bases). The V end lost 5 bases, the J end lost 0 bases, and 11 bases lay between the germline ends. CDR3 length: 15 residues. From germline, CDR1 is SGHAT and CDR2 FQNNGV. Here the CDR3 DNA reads TGTGCCAGCAGCGTACGGGAGAGCTCCTACAATGAGCAGTTCTTC. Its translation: CASSVRESSYNEQFF.

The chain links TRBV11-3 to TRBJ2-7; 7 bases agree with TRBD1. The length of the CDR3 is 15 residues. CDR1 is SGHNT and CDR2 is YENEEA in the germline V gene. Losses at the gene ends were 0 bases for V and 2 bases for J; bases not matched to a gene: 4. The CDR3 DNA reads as TGTGCCAGCAGCTTAGATAGGGACAGCACCTACGAGCAGTACTTC. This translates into CASSLDRDSTYEQYF.

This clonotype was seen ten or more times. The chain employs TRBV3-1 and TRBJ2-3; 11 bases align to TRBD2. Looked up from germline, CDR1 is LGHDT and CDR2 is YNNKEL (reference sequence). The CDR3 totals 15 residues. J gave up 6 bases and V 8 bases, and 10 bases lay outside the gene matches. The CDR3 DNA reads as TGTGCCAGCTCCTCAAGGACTAGCGGGCTCGATACGCAGTATTTT. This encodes CASSSRTSGLDTQYF.

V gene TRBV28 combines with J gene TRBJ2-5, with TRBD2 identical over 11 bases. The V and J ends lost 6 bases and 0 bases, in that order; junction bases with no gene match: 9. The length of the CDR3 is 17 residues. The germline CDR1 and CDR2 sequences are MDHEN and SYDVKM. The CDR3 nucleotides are TGTGCCAGCAGACCTCCGGGACTAGCGGCGTACCAAGAGACCCAGTACTTC. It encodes CASRPPGLAAYQETQYF.

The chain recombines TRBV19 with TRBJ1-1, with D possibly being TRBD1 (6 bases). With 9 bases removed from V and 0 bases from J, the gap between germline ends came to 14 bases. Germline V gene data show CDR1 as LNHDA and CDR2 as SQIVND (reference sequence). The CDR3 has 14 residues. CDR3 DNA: TGTGCCAGCACGTCTGGGGACATGAACACTGAAGCTTTCTTT. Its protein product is CASTSGDMNTEAFF.

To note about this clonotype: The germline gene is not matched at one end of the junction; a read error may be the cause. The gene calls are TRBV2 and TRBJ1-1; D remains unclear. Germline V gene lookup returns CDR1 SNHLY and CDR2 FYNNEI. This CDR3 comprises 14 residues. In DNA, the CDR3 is TGTGCCAGCATTCGATCATCGCTGAACACTGGAGCTTTCTTT. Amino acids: CASIRSSLNTGAFF.

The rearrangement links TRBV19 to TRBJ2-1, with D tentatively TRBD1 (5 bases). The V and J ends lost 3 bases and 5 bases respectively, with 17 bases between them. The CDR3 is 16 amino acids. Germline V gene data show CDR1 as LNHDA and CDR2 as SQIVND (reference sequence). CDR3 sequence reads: CASSIEAQGLNNEQFF. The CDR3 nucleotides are TGTGCCAGTAGTATCGAGGCTCAGGGCCTGAACAATGAGCAGTTCTTC.

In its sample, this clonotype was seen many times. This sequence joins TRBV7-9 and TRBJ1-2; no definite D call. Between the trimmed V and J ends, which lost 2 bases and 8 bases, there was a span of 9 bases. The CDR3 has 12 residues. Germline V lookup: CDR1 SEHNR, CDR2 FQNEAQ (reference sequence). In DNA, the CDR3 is TGTGCCAGCAGCTTATATTTTTCGGGCTACACCTTC. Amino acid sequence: CASSLYFSGYTF. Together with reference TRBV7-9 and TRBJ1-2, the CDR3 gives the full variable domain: DTGVSQNPRHKITKRGQNVTFRCDPISEHNRLYWYRQTLGQGPEFLTYFQNEAQLEKSRLLSDRFSAERPKGSFSTLEIQRTEQGDSAMYLCASSLYFSGYTFGSGTRLTVV.

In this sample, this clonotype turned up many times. The CDR3 bases are TGTGCCAGCAGACGAGCGGAAAGCTATGGCTACACCTTC. Translated: CASRRAESYGYTF. The genes are TRBV4-2 and TRBJ1-2; D is unresolved. CDR1 LGHNA and CDR2 YNFKEQ come from the germline V gene. V dropped 6 bases and J dropped 4 bases, with 12 bases sitting between them. The CDR3 extends over 13 amino acids.

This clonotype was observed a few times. Written as DNA, the CDR3 is TGCGCCAGCAGCTTAGGCAGGGGAGGTGGAGGGAACACTGAAGCTTTCTTT. Translating gives CASSLGRGGGGNTEAFF. V usage is TRBV5-1 and J usage is TRBJ1-1; D possibly corresponds to TRBD1 (6 bases). Between the trimmed V and J ends, which lost 2 bases and 1 base, there was a span of 18 bases. The CDR3 length is 17 residues. CDR1 and CDR2 from the germline V gene are SGHRS and YFSETQ.

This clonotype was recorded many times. The CDR3 sequence: CASSISGRLYNEQFF. The CDR3 nucleotides read TGTGCCAGCAGTATCTCGGGGCGACTCTACAATGAGCAGTTCTTC. The chain recombines TRBV12-3 or TRBV12-4 with TRBJ2-1, with D perhaps TRBD1 or TRBD2 (5 bases each). The CDR3 sequence is 15 residues long. V lost 5 bases and J 3 bases, leaving 14 bases between the germline ends.

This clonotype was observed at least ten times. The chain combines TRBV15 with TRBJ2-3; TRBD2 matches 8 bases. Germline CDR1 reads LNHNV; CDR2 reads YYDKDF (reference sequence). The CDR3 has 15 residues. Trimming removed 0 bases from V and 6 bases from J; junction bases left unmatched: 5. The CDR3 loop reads CATSREREGWDTQYF. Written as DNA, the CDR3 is TGTGCCACCAGCAGAGAACGGGAGGGGTGGGATACGCAGTATTTT.

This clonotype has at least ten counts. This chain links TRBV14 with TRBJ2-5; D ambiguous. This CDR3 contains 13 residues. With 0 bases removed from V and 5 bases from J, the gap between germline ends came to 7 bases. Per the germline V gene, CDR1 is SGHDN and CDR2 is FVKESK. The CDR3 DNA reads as TGTGCCAGCAGCCAAGATCGTCGGGAGACCCAGTACTTC. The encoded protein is CASSQDRRETQYF.

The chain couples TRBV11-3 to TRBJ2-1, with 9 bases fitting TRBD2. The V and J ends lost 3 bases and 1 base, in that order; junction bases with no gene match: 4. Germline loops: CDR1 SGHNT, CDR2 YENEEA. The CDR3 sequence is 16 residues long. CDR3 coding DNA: TGTGCCAGCAGCTTGCAGGCGGGAGGGTCCTACAATGAGCAGTTCTTC. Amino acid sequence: CASSLQAGGSYNEQFF.

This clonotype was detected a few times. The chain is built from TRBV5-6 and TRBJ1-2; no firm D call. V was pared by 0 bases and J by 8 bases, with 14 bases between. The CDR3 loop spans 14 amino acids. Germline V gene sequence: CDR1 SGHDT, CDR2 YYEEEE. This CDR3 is CASSLVASSLGYTF. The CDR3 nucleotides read TGTGCCAGCAGCTTGGTGGCCAGCTCCCTCGGCTACACCTTC.

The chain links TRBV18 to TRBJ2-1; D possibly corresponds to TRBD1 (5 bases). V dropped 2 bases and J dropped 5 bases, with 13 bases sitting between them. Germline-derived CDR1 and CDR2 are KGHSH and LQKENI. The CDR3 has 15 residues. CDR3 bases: TGTGCCAGCTCACCAAGGCAGGGCCAACACAATGAGCAGTTCTTC. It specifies CASSPRQGQHNEQFF. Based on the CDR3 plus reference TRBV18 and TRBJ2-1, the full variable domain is NAGVMQNPRHLVRRRGQEARLRCSPMKGHSHVYWYRQLPEEGLKFMVYLQKENIIDESGMPKERFSAEFPKEGPSILRIQQVVRGDSAAYFCASSPRQGQHNEQFFGPGTRLTVL.

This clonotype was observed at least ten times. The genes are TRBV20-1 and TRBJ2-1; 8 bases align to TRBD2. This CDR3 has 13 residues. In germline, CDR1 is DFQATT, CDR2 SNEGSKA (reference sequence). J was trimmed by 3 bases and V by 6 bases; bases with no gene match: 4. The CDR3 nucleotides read TGCAGTGCAACCGGGACTAGCTACAATGAGCAGTTCTTC. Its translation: CSATGTSYNEQFF.

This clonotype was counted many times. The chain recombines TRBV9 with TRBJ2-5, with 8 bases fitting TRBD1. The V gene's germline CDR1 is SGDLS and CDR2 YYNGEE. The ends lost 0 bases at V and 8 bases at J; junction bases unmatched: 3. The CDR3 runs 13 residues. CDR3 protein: CASSVGQGLTQYF. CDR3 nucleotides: TGTGCCAGCAGCGTAGGACAGGGGCTCACCCAGTACTTC.

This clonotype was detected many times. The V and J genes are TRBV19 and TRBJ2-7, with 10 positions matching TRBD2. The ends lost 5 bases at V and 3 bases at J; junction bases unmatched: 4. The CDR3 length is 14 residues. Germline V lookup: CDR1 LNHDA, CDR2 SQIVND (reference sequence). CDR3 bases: TGTGCCAGTAGTCAAAGGACTAGCGGCTACGAGCAGTACTTC. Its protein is CASSQRTSGYEQYF. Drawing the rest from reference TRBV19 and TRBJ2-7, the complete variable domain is DGGITQSPKYLFRKEGQNVTLSCEQNLNHDAMYWYRQDPGQGLRLIYYSQIVNDFQKGDIAEGYSVSREKKESFPLTVTSAQKNPTAFYLCASSQRTSGYEQYFGPGTRLTVT.